This is a list of T cell receptor beta chains from one sample in a study of blood T cell repertoires in COVID-19. Produced via immunoSEQ multiplex PCR; TCRdb's table is partial and in-frame only. The sample gives approximately 280,000 clones, 80% to 95% of which show up once; 6% to 7% is in the top ten. The sequenced material came from peripheral blood. The receptors were gathered from a woman aged 25 to 45 with COVID-19, enrolled during active disease. Both conserved end residues are part of each CDR3. D genes are given only for firm matches. The size field is filled for only some rows; it gives once, few, many or a size class.

D: TRBD1
J: TRBJ2-7
V: TRBV6-5
size: -
CDR3: CASSLAAGGAYEQYF
DNA: TGTGCCAGCAGCCTCGCGGCAGGGGGCGCCTACGAGCAGTACTTC

D: TRBD1
J: TRBJ1-4
V: TRBV5-1
size: -
CDR3: CASSFRGLANEKLFF
DNA: TGCGCCAGCAGCTTCAGGGGGCTTGCTAATGAAAAACTGTTTTTT

D: TRBD1
J: TRBJ2-7
V: TRBV7-2
size: -
CDR3: CASSQGTGERAVIEQYF
DNA: TGTGCCAGCAGCCAGGGGACAGGGGAGCGGGCAGTAATCGAGCAGTACTTC

D: TRBD2
J: TRBJ2-2
V: TRBV10-3
size: -
CDR3: CATAGGGAGELFF
DNA: TGTGCCACGGCGGGGGGGGGCGCCGGGGAGCTGTTTTTT

D: -
J: TRBJ2-2
V: TRBV6-5
size: -
CDR3: CVSGAFIRTGELFF
DNA: TGTGTTTCAGGGGCGTTCATCAGGACCGGGGAGCTGTTTTTT

D: TRBD1
J: TRBJ1-1
V: TRBV29-1
size: -
CDR3: CSGYAGGTEAFF
DNA: TGCAGCGGCTATGCAGGGGGCACTGAAGCTTTCTTT

D: -
J: TRBJ2-1
V: TRBV6-5
size: -
CDR3: CASSYSRANEQFF
DNA: TGTGCCAGCAGTTACTCGAGGGCAAATGAGCAGTTCTTC

D: TRBD1
J: TRBJ1-2
V: TRBV24-1
size: -
CDR3: CATSDPTGKTHGYTF
DNA: TGTGCCACCAGTGATCCGACAGGGAAGACCCATGGCTACACCTTC

D: TRBD1
J: TRBJ1-4
V: TRBV11-2
size: -
CDR3: CASSSYRGANEKLFF
DNA: TGTGCCAGCAGTTCGTACAGGGGAGCTAATGAAAAACTGTTTTTT

D: TRBD1
J: TRBJ1-2
V: TRBV3-1/TRBV3-2
size: -
CDR3: CASSQRRQGMYGYTF
DNA: TGTGCCAGCAGCCAAAGGCGACAGGGGATGTATGGCTACACCTTC

D: -
J: TRBJ2-5
V: TRBV4-3
size: -
CDR3: CASSQDWERNRGQETQYF
DNA: TGCGCCAGCAGCCAAGATTGGGAACGGAATAGGGGCCAAGAGACCCAGTACTTC

D: TRBD1
J: TRBJ1-6
V: TRBV4-3
size: -
CDR3: CASSQVRDSRSPLHF
DNA: TGCGCCAGCAGCCAAGTACGGGACAGCCGTTCACCCCTCCACTTT

D: -
J: TRBJ2-1
V: TRBV11-2
size: -
CDR3: CASSFGRRLRDEQFF
DNA: TGTGCCAGCTCCTTTGGGAGGAGATTAAGGGATGAGCAGTTCTTC

D: -
J: TRBJ2-7
V: TRBV6-5
size: -
CDR3: CASRPDYSYEQYF
DNA: TGTGCCAGCAGGCCAGATTACTCCTACGAGCAGTACTTC

D: -
J: TRBJ2-7
V: TRBV12-3/TRBV12-4
size: -
CDR3: CARACYEQYF
DNA: TGTGCCAGAGCATGCTACGAGCAGTACTTC

D: TRBD1
J: TRBJ2-1
V: TRBV7-6
size: -
CDR3: CASSSTGFSYNEQFF
DNA: TGTGCCAGCAGCTCGACAGGGTTCTCCTACAATGAGCAGTTCTTC

D: TRBD2
J: TRBJ2-5
V: TRBV19
size: -
CDR3: CASSMPSGQETQYF
DNA: TGTGCCAGTAGTATGCCTAGCGGACAAGAGACCCAGTACTTC

D: -
J: TRBJ2-2
V: TRBV6-5
size: -
CDR3: CASTYGATGELFF
DNA: TGTGCCAGCACCTACGGAGCTACCGGGGAGCTGTTTTTT

D: -
J: TRBJ1-2
V: TRBV27
size: -
CDR3: CASSLSLQSYGYTF
DNA: TGTGCCAGCAGTTTATCGTTACAGAGCTATGGCTACACCTTC

D: -
J: TRBJ1-1
V: TRBV6-5
size: once
CDR3: CASSFRGGGAEAFF
DNA: TGTGCCAGCAGTTTTCGTGGGGGCGGCGCTGAAGCTTTCTTT

D: TRBD1
J: TRBJ1-1
V: TRBV28
size: -
CDR3: CASGLQGAFEAFF
DNA: TGTGCCAGCGGCTTACAGGGGGCCTTTGAAGCTTTCTTT

D: -
J: TRBJ2-3
V: TRBV9
size: -
CDR3: CASSMQQDADTQYF
DNA: TGTGCCAGCAGCATGCAACAGGACGCAGATACGCAGTATTTT

D: TRBD2
J: TRBJ2-3
V: TRBV7-2
size: -
CDR3: CASSSGPGRTDTQYF
DNA: TGTGCCAGCAGCTCGGGGCCCGGGAGGACAGATACGCAGTATTTT

D: -
J: TRBJ1-1
V: TRBV15
size: once
CDR3: CVTSGQVTANTEAFF
DNA: TGTGTCACATCCGGCCAGGTGACGGCTAACACTGAAGCTTTCTTT

D: -
J: TRBJ1-5
V: TRBV27
size: -
CDR3: CASSTLGGGLQPQHF
DNA: TGTGCCAGCAGTACCTTAGGGGGGGGGCTTCAGCCCCAGCATTTT

D: TRBD1
J: TRBJ2-5
V: TRBV20-1
size: -
CDR3: CSASKGAQETQYF
DNA: TGCAGTGCTAGTAAGGGGGCGCAAGAGACCCAGTACTTC

D: TRBD1
J: TRBJ1-5
V: TRBV20-1
size: -
CDR3: CSASTGGSDQPQHF
DNA: TGCAGTGCGAGTACAGGGGGAAGTGATCAGCCCCAGCATTTT

D: TRBD1
J: TRBJ1-1
V: TRBV9
size: -
CDR3: CASSVGDSQDPAFF
DNA: TGTGCCAGCAGCGTAGGGGACAGCCAAGACCCAGCTTTCTTT

D: TRBD2
J: TRBJ2-7
V: TRBV6-2/TRBV6-3
size: -
CDR3: CASSGRWGTSGYEQYF
DNA: TGTGCCAGCAGTGGCAGGTGGGGAACTAGCGGGTACGAGCAGTACTTC

D: -
J: TRBJ1-5
V: TRBV10-3
size: -
CDR3: CAISESEQLGLVGGPQHF
DNA: TGTGCCATCAGTGAGTCGGAGCAGCTAGGACTGGTAGGTGGGCCCCAGCATTTT

D: TRBD2
J: TRBJ2-2
V: TRBV25-1
size: once
CDR3: CATDPGLADTGELFF
DNA: TGTGCCACCGATCCGGGACTAGCGGACACCGGGGAGCTGTTTTTT

D: -
J: TRBJ1-2
V: TRBV28
size: -
CDR3: CASSFRGNYGYTF
DNA: TGTGCCAGCAGTTTCAGGGGAAACTATGGCTACACCTTC